The source of this T cell receptor (beta chain) is a study of T cell clonotyping in hematopoietic cell transplantation. Study outcomes and limitations: After transplant, recipient diversity fell while pathologically expanded clonotypes grew through day 180. Graft donor and pretransplant recipient Inverse Simpson Index values predicted broader posttransplant TCR diversity.

On this clone: What it binds is not known.

Measured with immunoSEQ multiplex PCR; TCRdb has only the in-frame clones, and not every one. There are roughly 3,000 clones in the sample; approximately 60% occur only once, and 22% lies in the top ten. The sample was peripheral blood mononuclear cells, taken 30 days after allogeneic stem cell transplant. The clonotype comes from a female patient aged 30 to 40 who had an allogeneic stem cell transplant, so T cells may come from the graft donor. Some clones in this sample may be carry-over from other donors' samples.

The CDR3 region is CASETARPYEQYF. The CDR3, as DNA: TGTGCCAGCGAAACGGCCCGTCCCTACGAGCAGTACTTC. The chain has TRBV6-1 and TRBJ2-7; the D is unclear. This CDR3 has 13 amino acids. Per germline, CDR1 MNHNS and CDR2 SASEGT. V lost 8 bases and J lost 2, with 13 bases in between.